This entry is about one T cell receptor (beta chain). These data come from a study of neoadjuvant anti-PD-1 for oral cavity cancer. Specified time point: after neoadjuvant nivolumab, at surgical resection. TCRdb's copy holds only in-frame clones and misses some; the assay was immunoSEQ multiplex PCR. The data hold fewer than 90,000 clones, with roughly 81% observed a single time. The receptor's source is a person aged 40 to 85 with oral cavity squamous cell carcinoma. This material consisted of PBMCs, taken after nivolumab (anti-PD-1) treatment.

CDR3 in DNA: TGTGCCTGGAGTCTGCTAGATACGCAGTATTTT. Protein sequence: CAWSLLDTQYF. The chain couples TRBV30 to TRBJ2-3; D unclear. The CDR3 is 11 amino acids. Trimming removed 2 bases at V and 5 bases at J, with 5 bases between. Germline V gene lookup returns CDR1 GTSNPN and CDR2 SVGIG (reference sequence).